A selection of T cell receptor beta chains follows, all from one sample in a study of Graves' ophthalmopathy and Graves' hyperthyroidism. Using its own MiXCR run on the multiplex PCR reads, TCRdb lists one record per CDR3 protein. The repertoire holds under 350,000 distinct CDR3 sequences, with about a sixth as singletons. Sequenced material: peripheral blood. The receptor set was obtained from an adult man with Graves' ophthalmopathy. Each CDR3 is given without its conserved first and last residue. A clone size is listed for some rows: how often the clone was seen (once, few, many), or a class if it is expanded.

CDR3 protein: AISARTAQETQY
V gene: TRBV10-3
clone size: many
CDR3 length: 12

CDR3 protein: SAEGLGQPQH
V gene: TRBV20-1
clone size: many
CDR3 length: 10

CDR3 protein: SVWGSRREQY
V gene: TRBV29-1
clone size: many
CDR3 length: 10

CDR3 protein: AWSSELIETQY
V gene: TRBV30
clone size: many
CDR3 length: 11

CDR3 protein: ASRSDYNQPQH
V gene: TRBV28
clone size: -
CDR3 length: 11

CDR3 protein: ASKPQGLKTQY
V gene: TRBV27
clone size: many
CDR3 length: 11

CDR3 protein: SVEGSELGETQY
V gene: TRBV29-1
clone size: many
CDR3 length: 12

CDR3 protein: ATRRDGNTEAF
V gene: TRBV15
clone size: many
CDR3 length: 11

CDR3 protein: ASSFTASGRSTKNIQY
V gene: TRBV12-3/TRBV12-4
clone size: -
CDR3 length: 16

CDR3 protein: ASSLVGGNYGYT
V gene: TRBV7-8
clone size: many
CDR3 length: 12

CDR3 protein: ASSLPTGHQPQH
V gene: TRBV28
clone size: -
CDR3 length: 12

CDR3 protein: ASSYPGRTYEQY
V gene: TRBV6-5
clone size: many
CDR3 length: 12

CDR3 protein: AWSLREAGPLH
V gene: TRBV30
clone size: many
CDR3 length: 11

CDR3 protein: ASSYRDLGFLSTEAF
V gene: TRBV6-5
clone size: many
CDR3 length: 15

CDR3 protein: SVGTGWGGYT
V gene: TRBV29-1
clone size: many
CDR3 length: 10

CDR3 protein: ASSLLGTGQETQY
V gene: TRBV7-8
clone size: -
CDR3 length: 13

CDR3 protein: ASSLEAGEIYEQY
V gene: TRBV11-2
clone size: many
CDR3 length: 13

CDR3 protein: ASSPGQAGRVPYEQY
V gene: TRBV5-1
clone size: many
CDR3 length: 15

CDR3 protein: ASTRGPGGDEQY
V gene: TRBV5-1
clone size: many
CDR3 length: 12

CDR3 protein: ATSRVRLAGSGEQY
V gene: TRBV15
clone size: many
CDR3 length: 14

CDR3 protein: ASSMGGQASYEQY
V gene: TRBV2
clone size: many
CDR3 length: 13

CDR3 protein: ASSQDLGSYEQY
V gene: TRBV4-2
clone size: many
CDR3 length: 12

CDR3 protein: ASSPSPQNEQY
V gene: TRBV27
clone size: many
CDR3 length: 11

CDR3 protein: ASSPGHLGEQY
V gene: TRBV6-1
clone size: many
CDR3 length: 11

CDR3 protein: ASSLGARGQETQY
V gene: TRBV12-3/TRBV12-4
clone size: many
CDR3 length: 13

CDR3 protein: ASSPPNYYEQY
V gene: TRBV18
clone size: many
CDR3 length: 11

CDR3 protein: ASSLAAGYSYEQY
V gene: TRBV7-2
clone size: many
CDR3 length: 13

CDR3 protein: ASSEDSLSGNTIY
V gene: TRBV28
clone size: -
CDR3 length: 13

CDR3 protein: ASSESRGGGRVNQPQH
V gene: TRBV6-1
clone size: -
CDR3 length: 16

CDR3 protein: ASSPVRVAKNIQY
V gene: TRBV12-3/TRBV12-4
clone size: many
CDR3 length: 13

CDR3 protein: ASSYSTGPGGETQY
V gene: TRBV6-2/TRBV6-3
clone size: few
CDR3 length: 14

CDR3 protein: ASRPQPGGYTGELF
V gene: TRBV6-1
clone size: few
CDR3 length: 14

CDR3 protein: SVDSQEAF
V gene: TRBV29-1
clone size: many
CDR3 length: 8

CDR3 protein: AWRFSGGSYEQY
V gene: TRBV30
clone size: many
CDR3 length: 12

CDR3 protein: ASSLQSQLGEQY
V gene: TRBV7-2
clone size: many
CDR3 length: 12

CDR3 protein: ATRTTSGSSYEQY
V gene: TRBV15
clone size: many
CDR3 length: 13

CDR3 protein: ASSLRTEGGTQY
V gene: TRBV27
clone size: many
CDR3 length: 12

CDR3 protein: ASRSGQGFGYT
V gene: TRBV30
clone size: many
CDR3 length: 11

CDR3 protein: ASSLGRDSGANVLT
V gene: TRBV5-1
clone size: -
CDR3 length: 14

CDR3 protein: ASSLRTPLPGELF
V gene: TRBV7-9
clone size: many
CDR3 length: 13

CDR3 protein: ASSYVTGGDQPQH
V gene: TRBV6-5
clone size: many
CDR3 length: 13

CDR3 protein: ASSWGAYGSPLH
V gene: TRBV27
clone size: many
CDR3 length: 12

CDR3 protein: ATSRGAGLAGVEQY
V gene: TRBV15
clone size: many
CDR3 length: 14